The clone carrying this T cell receptor beta chain showed up many times. Its target is unknown. This specimen belongs to a study of T cell repertoires in cytomegalovirus infection. Whole-study context: Evidence of both CMV infection and a matching HLA type came from public TCR beta signatures.

TCRdb reprocessed the reads via MiXCR and lists one record per CDR3 protein. The table includes around 740,000 distinct CDR3 sequences, 35% to 45% detected once. Study-level findings and limits: What dominated the ex vivo response were HLA-C-restricted CMV-specific TCR beta clonotypes.

The CDR3 sequence is 17 residues long. V lost 3 bases, J lost 5 bases, and 20 bases lay in between. Germline assignment: CDR1 SGHTA and CDR2 FQGNSA. The chain is built from TRBV7-2 and TRBJ2-1, with a possible D match to TRBD1 (5 bases). Input material: PBMCs. The TCR comes from a human donor in good health (CMV status not recorded). Some clones in this sample may be carry-over from other donors' samples. The CDR3 spells CASSFWGGVLSNNEQFF. The CDR3 DNA sequence: TGTGCCAGCAGCTTTTGGGGCGGCGTGCTTTCTAACAATGAGCAGTTCTTC.